The sequence of this T cell receptor beta chain was determined in a study of tumor-infiltrating lymphocytes in primary liver carcinoma. This CDR3 spans 14 amino acids. The germline V gene has CDR1 SGHAT and CDR2 FQNNGV. With around 500 ng total RNA as template and a constant-region primer, TCR beta cDNA was made. Slightly modified ARM-PCR, run as three nested multiplex PCR rounds, produced the TCR beta libraries. The two initial PCR rounds, roughly 9 cycles each, used TRBV1-TRBV30 forward and C-beta reverse primers. TCRdb re-derived calls from the multiplex PCR reads in MiXCR, one entry per CDR3 protein. The data contain nearly 200,000 distinct CDR3 sequences, about 65% of them seen just once; the ten biggest clones take up under 7.5%. On this clonotype itself: Germline and junction disagree at one end, which may indicate a read error.

Germline DNA was extracted too, while blood RNA derived from unsorted whole blood. The genes are TRBV11-2 and TRBJ2-2, with 7 bases aligning to TRBD2. This TCR derives from a woman in her sixties with primary liver carcinoma and hepatitis B virus infection. Input material: peripheral blood. As DNA, the CDR3 is TGTGCCAGTATCATACTAGCGCTCACCGGTGAGCTGTTTTTT. This gives the protein CASIILALTGELFF.